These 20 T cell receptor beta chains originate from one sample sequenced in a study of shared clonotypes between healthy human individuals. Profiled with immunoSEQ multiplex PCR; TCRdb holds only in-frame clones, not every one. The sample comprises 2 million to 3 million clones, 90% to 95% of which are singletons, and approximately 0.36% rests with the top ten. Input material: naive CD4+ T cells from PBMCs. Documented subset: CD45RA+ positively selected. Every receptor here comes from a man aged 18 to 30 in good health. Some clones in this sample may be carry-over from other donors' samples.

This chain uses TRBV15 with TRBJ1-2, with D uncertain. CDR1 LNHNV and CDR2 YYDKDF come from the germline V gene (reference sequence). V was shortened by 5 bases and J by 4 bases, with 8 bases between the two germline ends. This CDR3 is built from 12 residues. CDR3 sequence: CATSGSVYGYTF. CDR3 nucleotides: TGTGCCACCAGCGGGTCAGTCTATGGCTACACCTTC.

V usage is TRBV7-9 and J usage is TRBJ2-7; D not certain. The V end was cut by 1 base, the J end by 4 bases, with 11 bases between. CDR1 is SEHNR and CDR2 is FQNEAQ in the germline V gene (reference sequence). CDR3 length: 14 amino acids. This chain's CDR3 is CASSLGVGPYEQYF. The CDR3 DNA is TGTGCCAGCAGCTTAGGAGTGGGTCCTTACGAGCAGTACTTC.

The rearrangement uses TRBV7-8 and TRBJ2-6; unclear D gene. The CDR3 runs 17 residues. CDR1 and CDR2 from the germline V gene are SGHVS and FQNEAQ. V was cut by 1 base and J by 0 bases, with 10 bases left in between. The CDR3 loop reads CASSLGPPSSGANVLTF. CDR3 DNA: TGTGCCAGCAGCTTAGGGCCCCCGAGCTCTGGGGCCAACGTCCTGACTTTC.

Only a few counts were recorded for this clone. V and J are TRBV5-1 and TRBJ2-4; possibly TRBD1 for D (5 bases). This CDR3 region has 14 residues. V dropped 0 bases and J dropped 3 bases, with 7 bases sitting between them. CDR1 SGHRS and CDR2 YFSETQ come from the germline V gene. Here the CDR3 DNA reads TGCGCCAGCAGCTTGGAGGGGATCAAAAACATTCAGTACTTC. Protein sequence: CASSLEGIKNIQYF.

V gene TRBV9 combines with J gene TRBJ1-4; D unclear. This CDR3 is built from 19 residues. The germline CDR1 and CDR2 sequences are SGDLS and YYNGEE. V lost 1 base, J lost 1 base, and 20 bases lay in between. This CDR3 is CASSVLGDNKRRTNEKLFF. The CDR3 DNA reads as TGTGCCAGCAGCGTACTGGGAGATAATAAACGTCGAACTAATGAAAAACTGTTTTTT.

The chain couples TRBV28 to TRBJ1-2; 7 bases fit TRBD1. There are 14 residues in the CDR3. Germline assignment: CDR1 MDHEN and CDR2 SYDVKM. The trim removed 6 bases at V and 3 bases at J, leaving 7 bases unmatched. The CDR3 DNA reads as TGTGCCAGCAGGCCTCCGGGACAGCACTATGGCTACACCTTC. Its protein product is CASRPPGQHYGYTF.

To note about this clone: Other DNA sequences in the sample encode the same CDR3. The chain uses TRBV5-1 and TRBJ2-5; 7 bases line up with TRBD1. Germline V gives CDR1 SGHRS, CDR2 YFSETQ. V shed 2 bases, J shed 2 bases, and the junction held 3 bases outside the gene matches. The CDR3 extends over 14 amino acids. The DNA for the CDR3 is TGCGCCAGCAGCTTACCGGGACAGCAAGAGACCCAGTACTTC. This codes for CASSLPGQQETQYF.

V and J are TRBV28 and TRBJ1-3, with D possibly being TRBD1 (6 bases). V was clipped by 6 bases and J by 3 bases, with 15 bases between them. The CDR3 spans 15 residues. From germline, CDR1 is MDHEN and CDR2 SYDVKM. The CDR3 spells CASSPLRGLGNTIYF. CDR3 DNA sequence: TGTGCCAGCAGCCCTCTTCGGGGGCTTGGAAACACCATATATTTT.

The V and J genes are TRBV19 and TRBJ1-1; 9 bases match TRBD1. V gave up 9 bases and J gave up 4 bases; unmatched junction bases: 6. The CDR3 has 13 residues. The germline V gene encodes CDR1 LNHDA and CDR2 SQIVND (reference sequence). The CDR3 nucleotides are TGTGCCAGCCGGGGACAGGGTGGCACTGAAGCTTTCTTT. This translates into CASRGQGGTEAFF. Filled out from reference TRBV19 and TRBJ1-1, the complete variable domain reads DGGITQSPKYLFRKEGQNVTLSCEQNLNHDAMYWYRQDPGQGLRLIYYSQIVNDFQKGDIAEGYSVSREKKESFPLTVTSAQKNPTAFYLCASRGQGGTEAFFGQGTRLTVV.

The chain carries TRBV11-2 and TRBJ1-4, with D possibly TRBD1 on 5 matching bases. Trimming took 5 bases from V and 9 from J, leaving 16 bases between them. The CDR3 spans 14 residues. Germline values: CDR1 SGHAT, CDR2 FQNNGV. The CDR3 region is CASSPTTGTQKLFF. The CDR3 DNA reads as TGTGCCAGCAGCCCTACCACCGGGACGCAAAAACTGTTTTTT.

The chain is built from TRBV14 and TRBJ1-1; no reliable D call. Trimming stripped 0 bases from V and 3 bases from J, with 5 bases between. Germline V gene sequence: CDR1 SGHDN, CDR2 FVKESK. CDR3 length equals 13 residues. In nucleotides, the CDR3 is TGTGCCAGCAGCCAAGATTTCTACACTGAAGCTTTCTTT. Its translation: CASSQDFYTEAFF.

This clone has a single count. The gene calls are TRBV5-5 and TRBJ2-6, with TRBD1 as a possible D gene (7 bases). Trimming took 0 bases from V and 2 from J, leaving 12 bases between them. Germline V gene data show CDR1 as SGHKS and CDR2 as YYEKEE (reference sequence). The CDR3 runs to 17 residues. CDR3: CASSLAGGSAGANVLTF. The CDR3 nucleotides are TGTGCCAGCAGCTTGGCAGGGGGGAGTGCTGGGGCCAACGTCCTGACTTTC.

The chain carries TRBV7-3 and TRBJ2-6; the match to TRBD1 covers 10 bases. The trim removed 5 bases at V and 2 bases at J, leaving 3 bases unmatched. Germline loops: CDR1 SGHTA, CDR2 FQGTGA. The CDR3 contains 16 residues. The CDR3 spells CASSGGTGAGANVLTF. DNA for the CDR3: TGTGCCAGCAGCGGAGGGACAGGGGCTGGGGCCAACGTCCTGACTTTC.

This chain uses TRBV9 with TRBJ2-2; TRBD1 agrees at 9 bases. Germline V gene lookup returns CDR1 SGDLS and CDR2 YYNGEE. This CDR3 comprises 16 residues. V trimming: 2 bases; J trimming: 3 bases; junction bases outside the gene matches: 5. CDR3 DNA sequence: TGTGCCAGCAGCGTCGGCGGACAGGGGTACACCGGGGAGCTGTTTTTT. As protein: CASSVGGQGYTGELFF.

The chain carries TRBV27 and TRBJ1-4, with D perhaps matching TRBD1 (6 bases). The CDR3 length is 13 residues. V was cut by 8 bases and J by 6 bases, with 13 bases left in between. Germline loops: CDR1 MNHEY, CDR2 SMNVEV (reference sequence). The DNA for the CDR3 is TGTGCCAGCCGGGGGGCTGGTGATGAAAAACTGTTTTTT. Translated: CASRGAGDEKLFF.

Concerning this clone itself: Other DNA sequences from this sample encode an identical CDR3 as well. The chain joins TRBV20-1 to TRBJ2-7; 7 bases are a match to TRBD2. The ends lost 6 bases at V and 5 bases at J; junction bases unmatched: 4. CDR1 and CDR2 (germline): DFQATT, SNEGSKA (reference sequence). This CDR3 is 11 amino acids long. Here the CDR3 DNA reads TGCAGTGCGCTCCGGGGGGACGAGCAGTACTTC. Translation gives CSALRGDEQYF.

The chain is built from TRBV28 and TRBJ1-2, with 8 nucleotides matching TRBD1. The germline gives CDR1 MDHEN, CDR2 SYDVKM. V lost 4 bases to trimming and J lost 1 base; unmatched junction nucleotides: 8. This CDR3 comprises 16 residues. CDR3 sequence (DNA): TGTGCCAGCAGTTACCCGGACAGGGACCTTAACTATGGCTACACCTTC. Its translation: CASSYPDRDLNYGYTF.

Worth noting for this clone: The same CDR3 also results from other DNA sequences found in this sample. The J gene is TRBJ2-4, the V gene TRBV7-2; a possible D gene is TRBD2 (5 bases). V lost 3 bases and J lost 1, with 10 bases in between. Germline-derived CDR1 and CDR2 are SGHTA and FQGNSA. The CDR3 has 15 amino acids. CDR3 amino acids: CASSLAGVAKNIQYF. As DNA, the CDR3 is TGTGCCAGCAGCTTGGCCGGGGTTGCCAAAAACATTCAGTACTTC.

CDR3 amino acids: CASSLGLAGDGGELFF. The DNA of the CDR3 is TGTGCCAGCAGCTTAGGACTAGCGGGAGATGGCGGGGAGCTGTTTTTT. J is TRBJ2-2 and V is TRBV5-4; 13 positions agree with TRBD2. The CDR3 extends over 16 amino acids. The germline gives CDR1 SGHNT, CDR2 YYREEE (reference sequence). V dropped 2 bases and J dropped 7; count of bases not matched to a gene: 5.

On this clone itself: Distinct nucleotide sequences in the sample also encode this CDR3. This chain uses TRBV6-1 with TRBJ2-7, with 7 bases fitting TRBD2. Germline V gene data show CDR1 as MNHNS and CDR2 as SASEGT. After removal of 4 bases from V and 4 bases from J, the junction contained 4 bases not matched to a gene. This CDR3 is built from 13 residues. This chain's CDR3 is CASSGGRGYEQYF. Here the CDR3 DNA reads TGTGCCAGCAGTGGAGGGCGGGGGTACGAGCAGTACTTC.